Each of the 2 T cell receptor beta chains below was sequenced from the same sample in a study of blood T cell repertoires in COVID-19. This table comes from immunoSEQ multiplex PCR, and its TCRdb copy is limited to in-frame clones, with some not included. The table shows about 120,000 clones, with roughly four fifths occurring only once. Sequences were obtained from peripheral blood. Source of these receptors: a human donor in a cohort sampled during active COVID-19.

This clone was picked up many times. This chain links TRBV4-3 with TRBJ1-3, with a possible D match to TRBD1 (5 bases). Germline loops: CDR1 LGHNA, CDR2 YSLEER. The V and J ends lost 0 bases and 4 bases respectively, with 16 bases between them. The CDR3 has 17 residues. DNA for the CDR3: TGCGCCAGCAGCCAAGAGGTCGCAGGGCTCCAAGGAAACACCATATATTTT. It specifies CASSQEVAGLQGNTIYF.

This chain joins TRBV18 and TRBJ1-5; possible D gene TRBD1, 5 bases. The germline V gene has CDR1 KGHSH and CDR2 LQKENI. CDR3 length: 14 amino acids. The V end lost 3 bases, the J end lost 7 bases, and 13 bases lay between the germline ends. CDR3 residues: CASSPSGGEQPQHF. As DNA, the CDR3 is TGTGCCAGCTCACCTTCCGGGGGGGAACAGCCCCAGCATTTT.